This T cell receptor beta chain derives from a study of regulatory T cells in long-lasting Graves disease. Researchers made TCR beta libraries by using iRepertoire HTBI primers and running Arm-PCR on CDR3 regions. From the multiplex PCR reads, TCRdb called clonotypes with MiXCR, one entry per CDR3 protein. The sample holds 370,000 or so distinct CDR3 sequences, around 15% seen once. Time point noted: newly diagnosed GD, antithyroid drugs for less than 3 months. After RNA was extracted from PBMCs, the TCR library was made from it. This clonotype was found many times. CDR1 and CDR2 (germline): SGHAT, FQNNGV. V lost 0 bases to trimming and J lost 5 bases, with 10 bases between them. CDR3 length: 14 residues. Another study also made use of these data, one on T cells in Graves' hyperthyroidism and ophthalmopathy.

The V and J genes are TRBV11-2 and TRBJ1-2; possible D gene TRBD1, 5 bases. This clonotype was obtained from a woman younger than 35 with Graves disease. Specimen: peripheral blood mononuclear cells (PBMCs), collected at new diagnosis, from a patient treated with antithyroid drugs. The DNA of the CDR3 is TGTGCCAGCAGCTTAGACCAGGGTTGGTATGGCTACACCTTC. This codes for CASSLDQGWYGYTF.